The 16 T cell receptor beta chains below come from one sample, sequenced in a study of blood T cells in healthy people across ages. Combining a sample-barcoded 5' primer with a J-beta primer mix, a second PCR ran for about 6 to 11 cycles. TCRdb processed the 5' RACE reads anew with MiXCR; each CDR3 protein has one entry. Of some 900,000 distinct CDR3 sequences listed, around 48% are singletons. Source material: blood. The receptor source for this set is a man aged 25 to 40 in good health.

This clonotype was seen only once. CDR3 sequence: CASILDRIAGYTF. CDR3 nucleotide sequence: TGTGCCAGCATCCTGGACAGGATAGCGGGCTACACCTTC. This chain links TRBV12-3 or TRBV12-4 with TRBJ1-2; TRBD1 matches at 7 bases. V dropped 7 bases and J dropped 8; count of bases not matched to a gene: 10. The CDR3 runs 13 residues.

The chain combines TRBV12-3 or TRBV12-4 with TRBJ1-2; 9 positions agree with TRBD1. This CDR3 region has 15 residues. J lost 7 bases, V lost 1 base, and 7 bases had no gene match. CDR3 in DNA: TGTGCCAGCAGTTTAGGCCCCGGGACAGGGAGTGGCTACACCTTC. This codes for CASSLGPGTGSGYTF.

CDR3 sequence (DNA): TGCAGCGTTGAGGAGGGCGCCAAAAACATTCAGTACTTC. It is translated as CSVEEGAKNIQYF. The chain combines TRBV29-1 with TRBJ2-4; TRBD2 might be the D (6 bases). CDR1 SQVTM and CDR2 ANQGSEA come from the germline V gene. The ends were cut back, 3 bases at V and 1 base at J, with 7 bases in the middle. This CDR3 has 13 amino acids.

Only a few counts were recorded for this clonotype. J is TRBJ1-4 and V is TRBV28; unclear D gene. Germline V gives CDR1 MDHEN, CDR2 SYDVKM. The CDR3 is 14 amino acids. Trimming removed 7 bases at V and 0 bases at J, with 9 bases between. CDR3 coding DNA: TGTGCCAGCATGTCTGCTGCAACTAATGAAAAACTGTTTTTT. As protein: CASMSAATNEKLFF. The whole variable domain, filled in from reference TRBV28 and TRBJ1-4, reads DVKVTQSSRYLVKRTGEKVFLECVQDMDHENMFWYRQDPGLGLRLIYFSYDVKMKEKGDIPEGYSVSREKKERFSLILESASTNQTSMYLCASMSAATNEKLFFGSGTQLSVL.

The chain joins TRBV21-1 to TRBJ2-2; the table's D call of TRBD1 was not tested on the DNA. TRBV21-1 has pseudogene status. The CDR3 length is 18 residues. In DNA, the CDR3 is TGTGCCAGCAGCAAAAGGTTGATAGGACAAGCGAACACCGGGGAGCTGTTTTTT. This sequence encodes CASSKRLIGQANTGELFF.

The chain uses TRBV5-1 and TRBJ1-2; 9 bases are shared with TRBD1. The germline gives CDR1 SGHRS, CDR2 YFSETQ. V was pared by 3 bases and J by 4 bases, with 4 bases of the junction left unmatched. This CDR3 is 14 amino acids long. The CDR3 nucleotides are TGCGCCAGCAGCTCCTCGACAGGGGGCTATGGCTACACCTTC. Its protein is CASSSSTGGYGYTF.

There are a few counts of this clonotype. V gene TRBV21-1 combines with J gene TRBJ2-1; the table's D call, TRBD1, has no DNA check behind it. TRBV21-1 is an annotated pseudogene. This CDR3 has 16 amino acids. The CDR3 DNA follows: TGTGCCAGCAGCAAAGAAGGGAGACAGGGCTACAATGAGCAGTTCTTC. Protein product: CASSKEGRQGYNEQFF.

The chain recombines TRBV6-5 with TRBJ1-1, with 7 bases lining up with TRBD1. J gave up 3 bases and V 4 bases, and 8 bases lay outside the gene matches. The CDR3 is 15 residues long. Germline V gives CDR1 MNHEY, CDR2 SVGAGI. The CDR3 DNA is TGTGCCAGCAGTTTCCAGGGCAGGGGGTACACTGAAGCTTTCTTT. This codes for CASSFQGRGYTEAFF.

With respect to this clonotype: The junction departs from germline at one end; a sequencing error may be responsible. The CDR3 protein is CTSSNSESYEQYF. The CDR3 DNA sequence: TGCACCAGCAGCAACTCAGAAAGCTACGAGCAGTACTTC. The chain uses TRBV5-1 and TRBJ2-7; D call uncertain. Germline CDR1 is SGHRS and CDR2 is YFSETQ. The length of the CDR3 is 13 residues.

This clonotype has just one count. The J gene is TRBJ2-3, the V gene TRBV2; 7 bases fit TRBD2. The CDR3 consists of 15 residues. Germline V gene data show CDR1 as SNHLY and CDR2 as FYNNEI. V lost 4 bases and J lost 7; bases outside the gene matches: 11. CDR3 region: CASSAASGSGYTQYF. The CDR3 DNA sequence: TGTGCCAGCAGTGCGGCTAGCGGATCGGGATATACGCAGTATTTT.

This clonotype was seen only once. The CDR3 region has the DNA TGTGCCAGCAGGGAGCCAAGCGGAGGCAAAAACATTCAGTACTTC. Its protein is CASREPSGGKNIQYF. The V call is TRBV2, the J call TRBJ2-4; tentative D call: TRBD2 (5 bases). V lost 6 bases and J 3 bases, leaving 15 bases between the germline ends. There are 15 residues in the CDR3. Germline V gene lookup returns CDR1 SNHLY and CDR2 FYNNEI. The full variable domain, rest sourced from reference TRBV2 and TRBJ2-4, is EPEVTQTPSHQVTQMGQEVILRCVPISNHLYFYWYRQILGQKVEFLVSFYNNEISEKSEIFDDQFSVERPDGSNFTLKIRSTKLEDSAMYFCASREPSGGKNIQYFGAGTRLSVL.

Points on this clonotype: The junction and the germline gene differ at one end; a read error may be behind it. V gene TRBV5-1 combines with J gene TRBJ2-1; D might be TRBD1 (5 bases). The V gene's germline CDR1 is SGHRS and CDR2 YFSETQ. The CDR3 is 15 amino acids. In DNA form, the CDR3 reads TGCGCCAGTAGCTCTTGGGGCCTCTCCTACAATGAGCAGTTCTTC. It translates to CASSSWGLSYNEQFF.

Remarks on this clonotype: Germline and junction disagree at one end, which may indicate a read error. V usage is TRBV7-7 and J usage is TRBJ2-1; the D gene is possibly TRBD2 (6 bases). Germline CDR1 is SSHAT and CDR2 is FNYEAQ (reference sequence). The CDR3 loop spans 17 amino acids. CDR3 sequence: CASSLALRGATYNEQFF. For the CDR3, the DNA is TGTGCTAGCAGCTTAGCGCTACGCGGGGCAACATACAATGAGCAGTTCTTC. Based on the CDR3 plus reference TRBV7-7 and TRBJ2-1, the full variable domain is GAGVSQSPRYKVTKRGQDVTLRCDPISSHATLYWYQQALGQGPEFLTYFNYEAQPDKSGLPSDRFSAERPEGSISTLTIQRTEQRDSAMYRCASSLALRGATYNEQFFGPGTRLTVL.

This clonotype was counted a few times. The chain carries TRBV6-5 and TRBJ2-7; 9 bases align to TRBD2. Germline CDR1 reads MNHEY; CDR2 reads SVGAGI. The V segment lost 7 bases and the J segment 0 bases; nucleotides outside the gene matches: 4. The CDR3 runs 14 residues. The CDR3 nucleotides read TGTGCCAGCATCTCTAGCGGGGACTCCTACGAGCAGTACTTC. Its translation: CASISSGDSYEQYF.

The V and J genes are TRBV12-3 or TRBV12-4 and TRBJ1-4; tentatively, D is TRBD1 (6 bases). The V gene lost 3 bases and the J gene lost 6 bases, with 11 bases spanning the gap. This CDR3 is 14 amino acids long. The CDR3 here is CASSFGGADEKLFF. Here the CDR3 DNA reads TGTGCCAGCAGTTTTGGGGGGGCAGATGAAAAACTGTTTTTT.

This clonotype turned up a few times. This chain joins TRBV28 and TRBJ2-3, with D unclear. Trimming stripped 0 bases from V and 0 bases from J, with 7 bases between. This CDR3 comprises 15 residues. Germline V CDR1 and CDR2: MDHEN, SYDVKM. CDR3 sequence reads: CASSLWRDSTDTQYF. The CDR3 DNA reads TGTGCCAGCAGTTTATGGAGAGATAGCACAGATACGCAGTATTTT. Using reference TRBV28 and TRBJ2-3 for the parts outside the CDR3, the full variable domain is DVKVTQSSRYLVKRTGEKVFLECVQDMDHENMFWYRQDPGLGLRLIYFSYDVKMKEKGDIPEGYSVSREKKERFSLILESASTNQTSMYLCASSLWRDSTDTQYFGPGTRLTVL.